This T cell receptor (beta chain) was found in a study of cytomegalovirus exposure and HLA in healthy donors (dated by TCRdb to 2016 to 2017). In terms of the full investigation: An earlier analysis of approximately 590 of the donors reported approximately 270 Gb of sequence data and more than 90 million unique TCR beta sequences from roughly 200 million T cells. In a later analysis, previously published TCR beta repertoires from 550 to 750 donors were re-analyzed and high-resolution HLA genotyping was added so that TCR occurrence patterns could be studied. Rather than drawing on any new phenotypic data, the later analysis identified candidate immune exposures from TCR beta sequences and the way those sequences occurred across donors. Because of strong linkage in the cohort, five DR-DQ haplotypes were treated as single units for association and clustering. An early release covering roughly 640 HLA-typed donors comprised 250 to 350 gigabases of sequencing data and about 90 million unique TCR sequences. Among the roughly 370 genotyped donors, approximately 76% belonged to the genetic ancestry cluster associated with self-reported Caucasian donors. HLA typing included class I and class II loci at four-digit resolution. In addition to the first cohort of 650 to 800 subjects, a separate validation cohort of approximately 110 different subjects was used. An earlier analysis of about 620 of the donors applied high-throughput TCR beta sequencing to assess whether each TCR beta V gene segment acted as functional or pseudogenic. Every repertoire in the discovery cohort had been generated on one and the same sequencing platform. Genome-wide SNP genotypes for about three fifths of the roughly 670 donors were used in a later genetic analysis, which treated that subset as a discovery cohort. The number of typed donors differed by locus: about 629-630 for A, B, C, DRB1 and DQB1; 500 to 550 for DQA1; approximately 610 for DPA1; and around 490 for DPB1. The T cell repertoires of some 670 subjects were profiled by immunosequencing and related to cytomegalovirus serostatus. The aim of the study was to test whether cataloging public T cell receptors could identify signatures of past pathogen exposure. High-throughput TCR immunosequencing, statistical association of individual TCRs with disease status, and machine learning were combined to predict cytomegalovirus infection status. Across approximately 400 genotyped donors of the cohort, an average of roughly 200,000 unique TCR beta nucleotide sequences per donor were sequenced, and around 19% of those sequences were non-productive. Alongside the repertoire data, information on donor age, sex, ethnicity and CMV serostatus was compiled.

On the study overall, not on this receptor specifically: The study gave a list of around 170 TCR beta chains associated with cytomegalovirus. A group of highly shared sequence variants was considered likely to be a technical artifact of the sequencing pipeline. The classifier was reported to diagnose cytomegalovirus status with high specificity and sensitivity in both the original and validation cohorts. Several of the top co-occurrence clusters appeared to be linked to parvovirus B19, influenza, CMV and Epstein-Barr virus, according to a later analysis. Only TCR beta chains were sequenced in this cohort, and the absence of alpha or paired-chain data limited detectable features. In a later analysis, HLA-associated TCR beta chains were found to be more clonally expanded and to have lower generation probabilities than equally common non-associated chains. In a later genetic analysis, fewer N-insertions in productive TCRs were reported among donors in an Asian-associated ancestry cluster than the roughly 700-donor mean. A further reported finding was that TCR beta sequences accurately predicted the HLA-A and HLA-B alleles for most subjects in the first cohort. Some 15 rarely observed V segments, including chromosome 9 orphons, were excluded from the earlier analysis of about 610 of the donors because counts were too low. Correlated functional status among segregating V segments might reflect linkage disequilibrium, but an unknown experimental factor could not be ruled out. A few of the identified cytomegalovirus-associated TCR beta chains were confirmed in vitro to be specific for cytomegalovirus antigens. In a later analysis, TCR association rates were found to vary across HLA loci, with the most associated TCRs seen for DRB1 alleles and the fewest for HLA-C alleles. According to the authors, the approach could potentially be generalized to other disease states and immunological phenotypes. Specific HLA alleles were associated with about 17,000 TCR beta sequences at a false discovery rate of 0.05 in a later analysis. A later genetic analysis associated a missense DCLRE1C variant with V-gene and J-gene trimming of TCR beta chains, and an independent cohort replicated the association. Because HLA typing was missing for some donors at each locus, association tests included only the typed subset. Most TCR sequences were observed very rarely across donors, whereas some public TCRs were present in many individuals. Strong co-occurrence of HLA alleles, especially DR and DQ, made assigning TCR associations to individual alleles difficult. Sequencing depth was assumed to be roughly uniform across donors in the presence/absence analyses, though that assumption may not hold. The 87-base-pair reads could not distinguish some IMGT-functional V segments, including TRBV6-2 and TRBV6-3, so those segments were excluded. Most CMV-associated TCR beta chains appeared to be HLA-restricted in a later analysis, and the HLA associations seemed to be driven largely by CMV exposure. The only immune exposure information available for the cohort was CMV serostatus. In an earlier analysis of over 550 of the donors, most TCR beta V segments were observed in productive rearrangements about 87% or about 30% of the time, broadly matching IMGT annotations.

Counted from cysteine to phenylalanine, this CDR3 has 16 amino acids. CDR3 DNA is the only sequence kept; it has 48 bases, read in frame from the first base. Based on the germline V gene, the CDR1 and CDR2 sequences are SGHTA and FQGNSA. The germline V and J ends show losses of 5 bases and 8 bases respectively, and no gene match explains 11 bases of the junction. Library generation was performed with the immunoSEQ multiplex PCR assay. For the multiplex PCR, a mixture combining 60 forward primers for TCR Vbeta segments and 13 reverse primers for TCR Jbeta segments was used. A multiplex PCR assay on genomic DNA amplified the CDR3 region of rearranged TCR beta genes. On the Illumina HiSeq System, the amplified TCR beta libraries were sequenced as 87-base-pair reads. The study's own analysis went as follows. Across the 700 or so repertoires, a later analysis counted 80 million or so unique TCR beta chains, roughly 11 million of which were shared by at least two donors. Raw reads were error-corrected and collapsed into unique sequences with a nearest-neighbor algorithm that merged closely related sequences to remove PCR and sequencing errors. To assign V, D and J gene segments, CDR3 sequences were aligned to IMGT reference sequences. Each retained sequence needed at least a six-nucleotide match to both a V gene segment and a J gene segment. A rearrangement counted as productive if the CDR3 had no stop codons and remained in frame with V and J, and every other rearrangement counted as non-productive. Following IMGT convention, CDR3 was defined as the stretch from the second conserved V-encoded cysteine up to the conserved J-encoded phenylalanine. In an earlier analysis of approximately 590 of the donors, sequences lacking an unambiguous match to a single V gene segment were excluded. In an earlier analysis of a few hundred of the donors, V segments were called functional above 56.7% productive rearrangements and were called segregating when the between-donor standard deviation exceeded 5%. To diagnose cytomegalovirus status from the catalog of TCR beta chain sequences, a statistical classification framework was built. V and J gene assignment, in a later analysis, came from comparing TCR nucleotide sequences with IMGT/GENE-DB human TR gene sequences. A later analysis assigned CDR3 sequences and most-parsimonious VDJ recombination scenarios with the TCRdist pipeline. In a later analysis, every TCR beta chain was defined by the combination of its CDR3 amino acid sequence and its V-gene family, and reads without a unique V-gene family were dropped. To address suspected cross-contamination and a sequencing artifact, a later analysis removed some 620 highly shared, low-generation-probability nucleotide sequences. A later analysis calculated a clonal expansion index for each public chain from normalized within-repertoire ranks of inferred template counts. A later analysis computed generation probabilities with a VDJ recombination model fitted to out-of-frame rearrangements, and checked the results against IGoR. A later analysis scored TCR-TCR, TCR-HLA and TCR-CMV co-occurrence with hypergeometric tests, applying a repertoire-size bias correction to TCR pairs. A later analysis estimated false discovery rates by permuting HLA or CMV assignments 20 times. A later analysis grouped co-occurring TCRs with DBSCAN, adding TCRdist sequence similarity when clustering within HLA-allele-positive subsets. Repertoires with fewer than 30,000 or more than 120,000 public chains, plus five repertoires with anomalous nucleotide sharing, were excluded from co-occurrence clustering. Sourced from immuneACCESS, this table was stored by TCRdb with only in-frame sequences that have V and J called. A share of the clones is absent; for the studies checked, an unresolved V gene accounts for under half, and the remainder has no known explanation. V, J and clone size were drawn from that table, and D and trimming were deduced from the DNA. This sample has around 200,000 clones in its table, and around 68% of those were observed once. The ten top clones hold 2.5% to 3.5% of the sample.

Turning to this clone: This receptor's antigen is unknown. No qualities accompany the bases; no much larger clone lies one base away.

The cohort comprised hundreds of healthy bone marrow donors. Cohort members were all nominally healthy when sampled, although unrecorded immune exposures were likely present. The donor tested CMV seronegative and was one of the 352 seronegative cohort members. Every donor gave a peripheral blood sample, and the peripheral blood mononuclear cells from that sample were used for TCR beta sequencing. The Qiagen DNeasy Blood Extraction Kit was used to extract genomic DNA from the blood cell samples. The sequence was collected from a man between 35 and 55 years old in good health and CMV-seronegative. What was sequenced was PBMCs. The V and J genes are TRBV7-2 and TRBJ2-1; TRBD2 aligns with 11 central bases. The CDR3 region reads CASSHDGTSGIYEQFF. The bases read TGTGCCAGCAGCCACGACGGGACTAGCGGCATCTATGAGCAGTTCTTC.